The present T cell receptor beta chain was sequenced within a study of blood T cell repertoires in COVID-19. Overall study context: Donors in the United States, Italy and Spain gave samples during acute or convalescent COVID-19. Sample material is recorded as cDNA or gDNA derived from T cells, B-cell-depleted T cells, or PBMCs.

Per the original methods: Estimated nucleated cell counts came from reference gene primer amplification. Some clones are missing from TCRdb's copy, which holds only in-frame ones; the method was immunoSEQ multiplex PCR. The DNA gave D and trimming, while V, J and clone size come from that table. Of a few hundred thousand clones in the sample, roughly 88% were seen once. Seattle's enrolled individuals joined amid active infection and were then monitored longitudinally. Germline values: CDR1 LGHDT, CDR2 YNNKEL (reference sequence). The CDR3 is 16 residues long. Trimming left V 1 base short and J 4 bases short, with 14 bases between. This clone was seen more than once but under ten times.

This chain joins TRBV3-1 (or the pseudogene TRBV3-2) and TRBJ1-3; D uncertain. The TCR sequence derives from a human donor with COVID-19, enrolled during active disease. The donor label of this sample is uncertain. Sequences were obtained from peripheral blood. The CDR3 DNA reads TGTGCCAGCAGCCAAGCCCTCGACACCGCGGGAAACACCATATATTTT. Its protein is CASSQALDTAGNTIYF.